This TCR beta chain was profiled in a study of identifying expanded T cells in peripheral blood. Study conclusions and caveats: Approximately 1.1 clones differed between technical replicates, versus approximately 16 and 19 over time. Across healthy donors, higher total template counts meant significantly greater approximately two-week count variance.

Assay: immunoSEQ multiplex PCR; the TCRdb copy retains only in-frame clones and omits some. The table includes approximately 120,000 clones, 88% detected once. Healthy donors had no documented immune events, such as infections, while sampled. About this clone itself: The antigen remains undetermined.

The CDR3 runs 17 residues. Germline loops: CDR1 MNHEY, CDR2 SMNVEV (reference sequence). V lost 0 bases and J lost 6, with 15 bases in between. The chain links TRBV27 to TRBJ1-6; maybe TRBD1 (5 bases). The source is a person aged 18-70 years in good health. Sequenced material: blood. DNA of the CDR3: TGTGCCAGCAGTTTATCTTGGGGGGTCCGTAGTAATTCACCCCTCCACTTT. It codes for CASSLSWGVRSNSPLHF.